The sequence of this T cell receptor (beta chain) was determined in a study of T cell changes during pregnancy in multiple sclerosis. Using immunoSEQ multiplex PCR, the repertoire was profiled, and TCRdb retains in-frame clones only, with some absent. This sample has 65,000 to 85,000 clones, with over 85% found just once. The CDR3 has 14 residues. Trimming at V came to 4 bases and at J to 2 bases, leaving 5 bases not matched to a gene. Germline V gene data show CDR1 as SQVTM and CDR2 as ANQGSEA. Sequences were derived from CD4+ T cells from peripheral blood mononuclear cells, sampled after pregnancy. This clonotype originated in a female donor with multiple sclerosis, enrolled in a pregnancy study. This chain joins TRBV29-1 and TRBJ2-3; 8 bases align to TRBD1. The CDR3 region has the DNA TGCAGCGTTGCGGCACAGGGGGTCACAGATACGCAGTATTTT. As protein: CSVAAQGVTDTQYF.